These 30 T cell receptor beta chains came from one sample sequenced in a study of CD8+CD57+ T cells in acquired aplastic anemia. Profiling of TCR beta VDJ combinations and CDR3 sequences used genomic DNA as template. Via MiXCR, TCRdb re-called the reads, giving one row per CDR3 protein. The sample consists of around 190,000 distinct CDR3 sequences, about half of them appearing once. Sequencing input: sorted CD4+, CD8+, or CD8+CD57+ T cells (not recorded which) from PBMCs. These TCRs come from a human donor in good health, serving as a control.

The J gene is TRBJ2-2, the V gene TRBV29-1; D is ambiguous. Germline lookup yields CDR1 SQVTM and CDR2 ANQGSEA. The CDR3 has 13 residues. V was trimmed by 3 bases and J by 0 bases, leaving 5 bases between them. The CDR3 DNA is TGCAGCGTTGACCCCACGAACACCGGGGAGCTGTTTTTT. Translating it yields CSVDPTNTGELFF.

The rearrangement links TRBV19 to TRBJ1-4; TRBD1 matches at 8 bases. The CDR3 length is 17 residues. V lost 7 bases to trimming and J lost 2 bases; unmatched junction nucleotides: 12. Germline-derived CDR1 and CDR2 are LNHDA and SQIVND (reference sequence). CDR3 sequence: CASTDRAYAVTNEKLFF. CDR3 DNA: TGTGCCAGTACGGACAGGGCGTACGCTGTCACTAATGAAAAACTGTTTTTT.

The gene calls are TRBV20-1 and TRBJ2-1; possible D gene TRBD2, 7 bases. CDR1 and CDR2 from the germline V gene are DFQATT and SNEGSKA (reference sequence). Trimming shortened V by 0 bases and J by 6 bases, and 18 bases separated the two germline ends. The CDR3 is 16 amino acids. Here the CDR3 reads CSARDVRGLGGNEQFF. Written as DNA, the CDR3 is TGCAGTGCTAGAGACGTGAGAGGACTAGGGGGCAATGAGCAGTTCTTC.

This clonotype was seen ten or more times. This chain connects TRBV5-6 to TRBJ1-5; the D gene is possibly TRBD1 (5 bases). The V gene's germline CDR1 is SGHDT and CDR2 YYEEEE. Trimming stripped 2 bases from V and 2 bases from J, with 14 bases between. The CDR3 loop spans 16 amino acids. The CDR3 loop reads CASSLSGTGGNQPQHF. The DNA for the CDR3 is TGTGCCAGCAGCTTATCAGGGACGGGTGGCAATCAGCCCCAGCATTTT.

Comments on this clonotype: At one end the junction does not follow the germline gene, possibly because of a read error. The chain links TRBV6-1 to TRBJ1-5; the D gene is possibly TRBD1 (5 bases). There are 13 residues in the CDR3. The V gene's germline CDR1 is MNHNS and CDR2 SASEGT. The CDR3 sequence is CANSGGESQPQHF. As DNA, the CDR3 is TGTGCCAACAGTGGGGGGGAGTCTCAGCCCCAGCATTTT.

V and J are TRBV6-6 and TRBJ1-6; 9 bases align to TRBD1. The CDR3 sequence is 19 residues long. CDR1 MNHNY and CDR2 SVGAGI come from the germline V gene (reference sequence). With V trimmed by 7 bases and J by 7 bases, 20 bases remained unmatched. The CDR3 protein is CASIAPPDRGPLRNSPLHF. The DNA of the CDR3 is TGTGCCAGCATCGCCCCCCCGGACAGGGGCCCACTGAGGAATTCACCCCTCCACTTT.

The genes are TRBV2 and TRBJ1-1; TRBD1 is a possible D gene (6 bases). The CDR3 is made up of 14 amino acids. Germline V gene lookup returns CDR1 SNHLY and CDR2 FYNNEI. V was shortened by 9 bases and J by 0 bases, with 14 bases between the two germline ends. The chain's CDR3 is CARDRDTLNTEAFF. CDR3 nucleotide sequence: TGTGCCAGAGACCGGGACACCTTGAACACTGAAGCTTTCTTT.

A single count supports this clonotype. The V gene is TRBV19, the J gene TRBJ2-5, with 9 bases fitting TRBD1. After removal of 2 bases from V and 11 bases from J, the junction contained 12 bases not matched to a gene. Germline CDR1 LNHDA, CDR2 SQIVND (reference sequence). This CDR3 has 15 residues. CDR3 nucleotide sequence: TGTGCCAGTAGTATACCGGGACAGGGAAAGGGGAATCAGTACTTC. Its protein product is CASSIPGQGKGNQYF.

The V call is TRBV20-1, the J call TRBJ2-7; D unclear. This CDR3 is built from 13 residues. From germline, CDR1 is DFQATT and CDR2 SNEGSKA (reference sequence). Trimming stripped 1 base from V and 1 base from J, with 8 bases between. The DNA for the CDR3 is TGCAGTGCTAGAGGGGTTAGTTCCTACGAGCAGTACTTC. Protein product: CSARGVSSYEQYF.

The chain is built from TRBV20-1 and TRBJ2-3, with 10 bases lining up with TRBD2. Trimming at V came to 3 bases and at J to 2 bases, leaving 8 bases not matched to a gene. The CDR3 loop spans 16 amino acids. Germline loops: CDR1 DFQATT, CDR2 SNEGSKA (reference sequence). DNA for the CDR3: TGCAGTGCTAGCGACCCCACTAGCGGGGTCACAGATACGCAGTATTTT. It is translated as CSASDPTSGVTDTQYF.

The chain combines TRBV7-2 with TRBJ2-2; 8 bases are a match to TRBD1. The J segment lost 8 bases and the V segment lost 5 bases, leaving 16 bases of the junction unmatched. CDR1 is SGHTA and CDR2 is FQGNSA in the germline V gene. CDR3 size: 17 residues. The CDR3 sequence is CASSTEPRGTGAGELFF. The DNA for the CDR3 is TGTGCCAGCAGCACCGAACCCAGGGGGACAGGCGCAGGGGAGCTGTTTTTT.

With regard to this clonotype: Germline and junction disagree at one end, which may indicate a read error. The rearrangement joins TRBV2 to TRBJ1-1; D is undetermined. The CDR3 has 15 residues. The V gene's germline CDR1 is SNHLY and CDR2 FYNNEI. CDR3 residues: CAISESQALNTEAFF. The CDR3 nucleotides are TGTGCCATCAGTGAGTCGCAGGCCTTGAACACTGAAGCTTTCTTT.

On this clonotype itself: At one end the junction does not follow the germline gene, possibly because of a read error. V and J are TRBV12-3 or TRBV12-4 and TRBJ1-1; perhaps TRBD1 as D (6 bases). The CDR3 covers 15 residues. CDR3 residues: CATSEDSLGDTEAFF. In DNA, the CDR3 is TGTGCCACCAGTGAGGACAGTTTGGGGGACACTGAAGCTTTCTTT.

Many counts were recorded for this clonotype. The rearrangement uses TRBV5-1 and TRBJ2-2; either TRBD1 or TRBD2 may supply D (5 bases each). Germline-derived CDR1 and CDR2 are SGHRS and YFSETQ. V was cut by 7 bases and J by 7 bases, with 20 bases left in between. This CDR3 spans 15 amino acids. CDR3 residues: CASLGPNLSGGELFF. The CDR3 nucleotides read TGCGCCAGCCTGGGACCAAACCTCAGCGGCGGGGAGCTGTTTTTT.

V is TRBV10-3 and J is TRBJ1-2, with D perhaps TRBD1 (6 bases). V lost 2 bases and J 6 bases, leaving 16 bases between the germline ends. The CDR3 spans 15 residues. From germline, CDR1 is ENHRY and CDR2 SYGVKD. The DNA for the CDR3 is TGTGCCATCAGTGAGCCACAGGGTATTTGGCATGGCTACACCTTC. Residues: CAISEPQGIWHGYTF.

The J gene is TRBJ2-3, the V gene TRBV24-1; unclear D gene. V lost 5 bases to trimming and J lost 5 bases, with 10 bases between them. Germline CDR1 KGHDR, CDR2 SFDVKD. This CDR3 comprises 13 residues. The CDR3 loop is CATSVLGEDTQYF. The CDR3 DNA follows: TGTGCCACCAGTGTCCTGGGCGAAGATACGCAGTATTTT.

In its sample, this clonotype was seen many times. The rearrangement joins TRBV6-5 to TRBJ2-1, with 7 bases matching TRBD1. Trimming at V came to 3 bases and at J to 15 bases, leaving 8 bases not matched to a gene. The CDR3 totals 12 residues. CDR1 is MNHEY and CDR2 is SVGAGI in the germline V gene. The CDR3 region is CASSYHGQEWFF. Here the CDR3 DNA reads TGTGCCAGCAGTTATCACGGACAGGAATGGTTCTTC.

The chain links TRBV19 to TRBJ2-5; TRBD1 agrees at 10 bases. V lost 9 bases and J lost 3; bases outside the gene matches: 4. The CDR3 covers 13 residues. Germline CDR1 and CDR2: LNHDA and SQIVND (reference sequence). This CDR3 is CARWGTGEETQYF. CDR3 DNA sequence: TGTGCCAGGTGGGGGACAGGGGAAGAGACCCAGTACTTC.

The chain joins TRBV4-2 to TRBJ2-2, with TRBD1 matching 11 bases. Germline values: CDR1 LGHNA, CDR2 YNFKEQ. The CDR3 spans 16 residues. The ends lost 4 bases at V and 7 bases at J; junction bases unmatched: 8. In DNA form, the CDR3 reads TGTGCCAGCAGCCCAGGACAGGGGGCGTCCTACGGGGAGCTGTTTTTT. It codes for CASSPGQGASYGELFF.

This clonotype was seen only once. This chain connects TRBV7-2 to TRBJ2-7; D could derive from TRBD1 or TRBD2 (5 bases each). Trimming pared 5 bases from V and 5 bases from J, leaving 16 bases between. Germline lookup yields CDR1 SGHTA and CDR2 FQGNSA. This CDR3 region has 14 residues. CDR3 DNA sequence: TGTGCCAGCAGCCACCGGGACGGGGTCGACGAGCAGTACTTC. Translated: CASSHRDGVDEQYF.

The table lists this clonotype with a few counts. The J gene is TRBJ1-5, the V gene TRBV10-3; 9 bases map to TRBD1. CDR3 length: 13 amino acids. The ends lost 4 bases at V and 5 bases at J; junction bases unmatched: 0. Germline assignment: CDR1 ENHRY and CDR2 SYGVKD. CDR3 nucleotides: TGTGCCATCAGTGGGACAGGGGATCAGCCCCAGCATTTT. Translated: CAISGTGDQPQHF.

This clonotype showed up many times. The rearrangement links TRBV28 to TRBJ1-1; no definite D call. The germline CDR1 and CDR2 sequences are MDHEN and SYDVKM. Trimming removed 3 bases from V and 10 bases from J, with 15 bases in between. The CDR3 loop spans 13 amino acids. In DNA form, the CDR3 reads TGTGCCAGCAGTTTTCGGTTTTGGGGAGGAGCTTTCTTT. Its protein is CASSFRFWGGAFF.

V usage is TRBV7-6 and J usage is TRBJ1-2, with D tentatively TRBD1 (5 bases). CDR1 SGHVS and CDR2 FNYEAQ come from the germline V gene. This CDR3 spans 13 amino acids. The germline V and J ends were trimmed by 4 bases and 6 bases, with 12 bases remaining between them. CDR3 in DNA: TGTGCCAGCAGCTCAGCGCGGGGGGATGGCTACACCTTC. Its protein is CASSSARGDGYTF.

There are many counts of this clonotype. The CDR3 is CASSLAVGNQPQHF. The CDR3 nucleotides read TGTGCCAGCAGTTTGGCAGTGGGCAATCAGCCCCAGCATTTT. The rearrangement links TRBV27 to TRBJ1-5, with unresolved D. CDR1 and CDR2 from the germline V gene are MNHEY and SMNVEV (reference sequence). This CDR3 spans 14 amino acids. V gave up 3 bases and J gave up 2 bases, with 8 bases separating them.

This clonotype was picked up many times. This chain uses TRBV12-3 or TRBV12-4 with TRBJ1-6; weak D call: TRBD1 (5 bases). V dropped 4 bases and J dropped 5 bases, with 12 bases sitting between them. The CDR3 loop spans 15 amino acids. This CDR3 is CASSSQGLNNSPLHF. The CDR3 nucleotides read TGTGCCAGCAGTTCTCAGGGACTCAATAATTCACCCCTCCACTTT.

This chain uses TRBV9 with TRBJ2-7; 8 positions match TRBD1. Per the germline V gene, CDR1 is SGDLS and CDR2 is YYNGEE. CDR3 length: 15 residues. V was pared by 0 bases and J by 4 bases, with 6 bases of the junction left unmatched. The CDR3 DNA reads TGTGCCAGCAGCGTAGGGACAGGGTTTCCGTACGAGCAGTACTTC. As protein: CASSVGTGFPYEQYF.

The V and J genes are TRBV5-6 and TRBJ1-2; D is perhaps TRBD1 (6 bases). Germline loops: CDR1 SGHDT, CDR2 YYEEEE. V lost 7 bases and J 4 bases, leaving 17 bases between the germline ends. This CDR3 is built from 14 residues. The CDR3 region is CASFYKGGTYGYTF. For the CDR3, the DNA is TGTGCCAGCTTTTACAAGGGGGGAACCTATGGCTACACCTTC. Filled out from reference TRBV5-6 and TRBJ1-2, the complete variable domain reads DAGVTQSPTHLIKTRGQQVTLRCSPKSGHDTVSWYQQALGQGPQFIFQYYEEEERQRGNFPDRFSGHQFPNYSSELNVNALLLGDSALYLCASFYKGGTYGYTFGSGTRLTVV.

This clonotype was detected a few times. The CDR3 loop is CASSISYEAFF. The CDR3 region has the DNA TGTGCCAGTAGTATAAGTTATGAAGCTTTCTTT. The chain couples TRBV19 to TRBJ1-1; no clear D. The V gene's germline CDR1 is LNHDA and CDR2 SQIVND (reference sequence). Between the trimmed V and J ends, which lost 2 bases and 7 bases, there was a span of 5 bases. The CDR3 consists of 11 residues.

The sample holds many counts of this clonotype. V gene TRBV3-1 combines with J gene TRBJ1-2; D unclear. CDR1 and CDR2 from the germline V gene are LGHDT and YNNKEL (reference sequence). V lost 1 base and J lost 4, with 10 bases in between. The CDR3 runs to 14 residues. The CDR3 DNA reads TGTGCCAGCAGCCAAGTCGGCAGGTTCTATGGCTACACCTTC. It yields the protein CASSQVGRFYGYTF.

This clonotype has just a few counts. The chain links TRBV6-5 to TRBJ1-2; a possible D gene is TRBD1 (6 bases). The V end lost 5 bases, the J end lost 7 bases, and 17 bases lay between the germline ends. CDR1 is MNHEY and CDR2 is SVGAGI in the germline V gene. The CDR3 sequence is 14 residues long. The CDR3 protein is CASSDAGTNGGYTF. DNA for the CDR3: TGTGCCAGCAGTGATGCCGGGACAAATGGTGGCTACACCTTC.